The clone carrying this T cell receptor (beta chain) was picked up one time. Losses at the gene ends were 1 base for V and 1 base for J; bases not matched to a gene: 6. The CDR3 contains 19 residues. Germline CDR1 is SGHTA and CDR2 is FQGNSA. The data stem from a study of blood T cell repertoires in COVID-19. Study-level information: The samples span acute and convalescent COVID-19 from the United States, Italy and Spain.

Per the original data handling: Amplification from reference gene primers served as the basis for estimated nucleated cell counts. Here immunoSEQ multiplex PCR was the method, and the copy in TCRdb shows in-frame clones only, minus some. Clone size and V and J calls were adopted from that table, with D and trimming inferred from the DNA. The data hold about 200,000 clones, with 84% observed a single time. This chain links TRBV7-2 with TRBJ2-2; TRBD2 matches at 13 bases. The source is a human donor in a cohort sampled during active COVID-19. Sequenced material: peripheral blood. CDR3 DNA sequence: TGTGCCAGCAGCTTAGTTTTGGGACTAGCGGGAAAGAACACCGGGGAGCTGTTTTTT. It yields the protein CASSLVLGLAGKNTGELFF.